This TCR beta chain was sequenced during a study of T-cell memory formation after mild COVID-19. Study-level background: Among the donors, TCR clusters were largely specific to each donor.

TCRdb used MiXCR to reprocess the 5' RACE reads, holding one entry per CDR3 protein. The sample has about 320,000 distinct CDR3 sequences; 14% are singletons. This clonotype has only a few counts. The CDR3 loop spans 15 amino acids. V lost 1 base and J 0 bases, leaving 7 bases between the germline ends. The germline V gene has CDR1 LGHNA and CDR2 YNFKEQ. Sequenced input: PBMCs or a T cell subset sorted from them (not recorded which). J is TRBJ1-5 and V is TRBV4-2; D not certain. This receptor was identified in a man between 18 and 35 years old who had mild COVID-19 (a few samples of this study predate the infection). Cell type and time point are not known. Here the CDR3 DNA reads TGTGCCAGCAGCCAAGTCGAGGCTAGCAATCAGCCCCAGCATTTT. Amino acid sequence: CASSQVEASNQPQHF.